The present entry profiles one T cell receptor (beta chain) with its context. Its specificity is unknown. Clones were sequenced by immunoSEQ multiplex PCR, and TCRdb holds only the in-frame ones, with some missing. The profile shows around 420,000 clones, approximately 87% of them singletons. The sample comes from a study of Ad26.COV2.S vaccination and SARS-CoV-2 variants. Study results and caveats: While placebo recipients had lower spike-specific TCR breadth, vaccine recipients had more.

Treatment defined: 19 received Ad26.COV2.S at low or high dose, single or two shots; five or six received placebo; per-sample allocation not given. Samples came from day 63 after the first vaccine or placebo injection. This Boston cohort included adults aged 18-55 years. The CDR3 runs to 15 residues. The V gene lost 6 bases and the J gene lost 4 bases, with 16 bases spanning the gap. Germline CDR1 LNHDA, CDR2 SQIVND (reference sequence). Specimen: peripheral blood, collected in a trial of Ad26.COV2.S vaccine versus placebo. The gene calls are TRBV19 and TRBJ1-5, with D uncertain. The sequence was obtained from a person aged 18 to 59 who received the Ad26.COV2.S COVID-19 vaccine or a placebo. CDR3 region: CASRLRPSNNQPQHF. The CDR3 nucleotides read TGTGCCAGTAGACTGAGACCCTCGAATAATCAGCCCCAGCATTTT.